These T cell receptor beta chains were read from a single sample in a study of T cells after yellow fever vaccination. TCRdb re-derived calls from the 5' RACE reads in MiXCR, one entry per CDR3 protein. There are 250,000 to 400,000 distinct CDR3 sequences in the sample; roughly 4% occur only once, and around 25% lies in the top ten. The source material was PBMCs, sampled 5 days after the yellow fever booster vaccination. Source of these receptors: a man between 18 and 29 years old who received the YFV17D yellow fever vaccine. Each CDR3 is given with its conserved first and last residue. A D gene is named only where the DNA matches it firmly. Some rows mark clone size as missing; the rest say once, few, many or name a class of expanded clone.

j_call	d_call	v_call	clone_size	cdr3_nt	cdr3_aa
TRBJ2-5	.	TRBV29-1	.	TGCAGCGTCGGAAGTGGTGGCCAGACCCAGTACTTC	CSVGSGGQTQYF
TRBJ1-2	TRBD1	TRBV6-1	.	TGTGCCAGCAGTGTTGAACAGGGGACTTATGGCTACACCTTC	CASSVEQGTYGYTF
TRBJ2-5	TRBD2	TRBV2	many	TGTGCCAGCAGTGAAGTTCTAGCGGGGGCCCAAGAGACCCAGTACTTC	CASSEVLAGAQETQYF
TRBJ1-1	.	TRBV7-9	many	TGTGCCAGCAGCTATTTAGGGCGAACTGAAGCTTTCTTT	CASSYLGRTEAFF
TRBJ2-5	TRBD1	TRBV15	many	TGTGCCACCTCCGGGACAGGGGGCCGGGAGACCCAGTACTTC	CATSGTGGRETQYF
TRBJ1-2	.	TRBV30	.	TGTGCCTGGAGTGTGGGTGGCTGGGGCTACACCTTC	CAWSVGGWGYTF
TRBJ2-3	.	TRBV4-1	few	TGCGCCAGCAGCCAAGCCCCCAGGGCGGATACGCAGTATTTT	CASSQAPRADTQYF
TRBJ1-2	.	TRBV29-1	.	TGCAGCGTAGCCGGGACTACTGCTGGCTACACCTTC	CSVAGTTAGYTF
TRBJ2-5	TRBD2	TRBV9	many	TGTGCCAGCAGCCTCTCGGCGGGGGTAGCGGGGGTCCTAGAGACCCAGTACTTC	CASSLSAGVAGVLETQYF
TRBJ2-1	TRBD2	TRBV2	.	TGTGCCAGCAAGCGGGGACCAAACAATGAGCAGTTCTTC	CASKRGPNNEQFF
TRBJ2-6	.	TRBV4-2	.	TGTGCCAGCAGCCCCGAAGCTCAGGGGGCCAACGTCCTGACTTTC	CASSPEAQGANVLTF
TRBJ2-3	.	TRBV9	many	TGTGCCAGCAGCGTAGCGGAGGATACGCAGTATTTT	CASSVAEDTQYF
TRBJ2-2	TRBD1	TRBV4-1	.	TGCGCCAGCAGCCAACCAGGACAGGGGGCCGGGGAGCTGTTTTTT	CASSQPGQGAGELFF
TRBJ2-5	TRBD2	TRBV4-3	many	TGCGCCAGCAGCCAAGATGTGGGGACTAGCGGGGGAGGAAAGACCCAGTACTTC	CASSQDVGTSGGGKTQYF
TRBJ1-2	.	TRBV12-3/TRBV12-4	.	TGTGCCAGCAGTTTAGTCCGAGAAGACTACACCTTC	CASSLVREDYTF
TRBJ2-3	.	TRBV7-9	many	TGTGCCAGTCGTCTCGGAGTAACAGATACGCAGTATTTT	CASRLGVTDTQYF